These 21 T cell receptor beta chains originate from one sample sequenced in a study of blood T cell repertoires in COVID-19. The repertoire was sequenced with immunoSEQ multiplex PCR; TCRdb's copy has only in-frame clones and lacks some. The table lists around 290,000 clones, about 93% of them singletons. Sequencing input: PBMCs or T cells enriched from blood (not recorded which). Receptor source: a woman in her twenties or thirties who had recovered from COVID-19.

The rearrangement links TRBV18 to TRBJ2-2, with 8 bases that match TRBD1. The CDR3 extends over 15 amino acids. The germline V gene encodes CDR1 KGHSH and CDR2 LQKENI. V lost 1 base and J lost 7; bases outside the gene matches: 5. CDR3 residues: CASSPLGQGIGELFF. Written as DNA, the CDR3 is TGTGCCAGCTCACCACTCGGACAGGGAATCGGGGAGCTGTTTTTT.

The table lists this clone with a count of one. This chain's CDR3 is CASSLLGDEQYF. Written as DNA, the CDR3 is TGTGCCAGCTCACTTTTGGGCGACGAGCAGTACTTC. The chain employs TRBV18 and TRBJ2-7, with D uncertain. Germline V gives CDR1 KGHSH, CDR2 LQKENI. V lost 4 bases, J lost 5 bases, and 9 bases lay in between. This CDR3 contains 12 residues.

CDR3 sequence (DNA): TGTGCCAGCAGCTCGAATTCGGACAGAGATCAGCCCCAGCATTTT. This sequence encodes CASSSNSDRDQPQHF. The J gene is TRBJ1-5, the V gene TRBV5-4; maybe TRBD1 (6 bases). CDR1 and CDR2 from the germline V gene are SGHNT and YYREEE (reference sequence). This CDR3 is 15 amino acids long. V lost 3 bases and J 5 bases, leaving 15 bases between the germline ends.

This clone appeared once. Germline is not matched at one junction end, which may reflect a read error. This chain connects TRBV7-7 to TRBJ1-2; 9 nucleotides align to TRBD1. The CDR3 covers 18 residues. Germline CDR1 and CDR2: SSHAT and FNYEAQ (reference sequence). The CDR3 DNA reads TGTGCTAGCAGCTTAGTGGGGGACAGGGTCCGCCTGGGCTATGGCTACACCTTC. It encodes CASSLVGDRVRLGYGYTF.

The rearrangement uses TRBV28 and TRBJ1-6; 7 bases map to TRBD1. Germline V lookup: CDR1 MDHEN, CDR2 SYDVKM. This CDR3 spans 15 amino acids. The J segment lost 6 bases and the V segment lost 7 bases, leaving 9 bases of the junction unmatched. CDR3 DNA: TGTGCCAGCATGGAGCACAGGGGTAGTAATTCACCCCTCCACTTT. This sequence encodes CASMEHRGSNSPLHF. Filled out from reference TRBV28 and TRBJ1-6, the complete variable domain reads DVKVTQSSRYLVKRTGEKVFLECVQDMDHENMFWYRQDPGLGLRLIYFSYDVKMKEKGDIPEGYSVSREKKERFSLILESASTNQTSMYLCASMEHRGSNSPLHFGNGTRLTVT.

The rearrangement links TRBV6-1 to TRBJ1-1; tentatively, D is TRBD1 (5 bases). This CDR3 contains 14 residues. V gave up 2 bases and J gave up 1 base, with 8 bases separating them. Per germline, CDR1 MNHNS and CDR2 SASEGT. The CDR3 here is CASSEMGGNTEAFF. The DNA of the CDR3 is TGTGCCAGCAGTGAAATGGGGGGGAACACTGAAGCTTTCTTT.

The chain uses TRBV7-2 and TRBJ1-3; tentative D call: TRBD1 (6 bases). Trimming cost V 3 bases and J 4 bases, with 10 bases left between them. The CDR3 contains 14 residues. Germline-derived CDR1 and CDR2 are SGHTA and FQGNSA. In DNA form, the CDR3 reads TGTGCCAGCAGCTTCTCGGGACAAGGAAACACCATATATTTT. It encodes CASSFSGQGNTIYF.

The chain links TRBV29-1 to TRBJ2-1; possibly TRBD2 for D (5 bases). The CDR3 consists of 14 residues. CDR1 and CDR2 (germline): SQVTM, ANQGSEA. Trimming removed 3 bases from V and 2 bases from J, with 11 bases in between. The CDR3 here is CSVEGGPAYNEQFF. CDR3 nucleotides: TGCAGCGTTGAGGGCGGGCCCGCCTACAATGAGCAGTTCTTC.

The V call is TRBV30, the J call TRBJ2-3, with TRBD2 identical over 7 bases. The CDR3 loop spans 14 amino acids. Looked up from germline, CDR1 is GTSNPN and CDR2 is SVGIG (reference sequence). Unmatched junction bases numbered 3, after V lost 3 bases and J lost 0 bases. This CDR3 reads CAWRPSGSTDTQYF. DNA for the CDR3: TGTGCCTGGAGGCCTAGCGGTAGCACAGATACGCAGTATTTT.

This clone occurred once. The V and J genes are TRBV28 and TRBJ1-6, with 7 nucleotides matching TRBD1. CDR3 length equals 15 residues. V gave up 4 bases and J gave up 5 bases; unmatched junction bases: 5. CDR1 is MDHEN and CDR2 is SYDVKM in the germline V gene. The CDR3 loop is CASSSPGQNNSPLHF. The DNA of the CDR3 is TGTGCCAGCAGTTCGCCGGGACAGAATAATTCACCCCTCCACTTT.

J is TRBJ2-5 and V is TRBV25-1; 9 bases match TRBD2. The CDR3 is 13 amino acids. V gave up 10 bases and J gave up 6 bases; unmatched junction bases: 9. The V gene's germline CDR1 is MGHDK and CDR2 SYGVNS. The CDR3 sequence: CATAASGAQTQYF. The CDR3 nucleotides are TGTGCCACGGCGGCTAGCGGGGCTCAGACCCAGTACTTC. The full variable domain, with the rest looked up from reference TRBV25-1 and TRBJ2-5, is EADIYQTPRYLVIGTGKKITLECSQTMGHDKMYWYQQDPGMELHLIHYSYGVNSTEKGDLSSESTVSRIRTEHFPLTLESARPSHTSQYLCATAASGAQTQYFGPGTRLLVL.

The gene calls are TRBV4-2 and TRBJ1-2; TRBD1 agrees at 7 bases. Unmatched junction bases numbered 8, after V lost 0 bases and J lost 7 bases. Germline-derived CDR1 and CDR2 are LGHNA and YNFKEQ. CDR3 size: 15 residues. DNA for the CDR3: TGTGCCAGCAGCCAAGAGATTGCAGGGGGTCGTGGCTACACCTTC. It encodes CASSQEIAGGRGYTF.

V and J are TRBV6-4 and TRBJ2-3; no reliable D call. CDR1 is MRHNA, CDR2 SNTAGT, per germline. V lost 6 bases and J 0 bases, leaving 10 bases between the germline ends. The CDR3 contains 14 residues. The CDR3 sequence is CASSRQASTDTQYF. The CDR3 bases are TGTGCCAGCAGCCGCCAGGCTAGCACAGATACGCAGTATTTT.

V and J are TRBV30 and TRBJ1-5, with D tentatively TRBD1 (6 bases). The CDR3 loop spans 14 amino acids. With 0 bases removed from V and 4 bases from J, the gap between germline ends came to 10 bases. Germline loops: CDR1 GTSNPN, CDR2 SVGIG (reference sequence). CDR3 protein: CAWSVGGTNQPQHF. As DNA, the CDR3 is TGTGCCTGGAGTGTAGGGGGTACGAATCAGCCCCAGCATTTT.

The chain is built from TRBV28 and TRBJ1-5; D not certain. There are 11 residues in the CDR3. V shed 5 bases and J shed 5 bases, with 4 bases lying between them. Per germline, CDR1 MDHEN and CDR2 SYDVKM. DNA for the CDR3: TGTGCCAGCAGTCATCATCAGCCCCAGCATTTT. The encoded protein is CASSHHQPQHF.

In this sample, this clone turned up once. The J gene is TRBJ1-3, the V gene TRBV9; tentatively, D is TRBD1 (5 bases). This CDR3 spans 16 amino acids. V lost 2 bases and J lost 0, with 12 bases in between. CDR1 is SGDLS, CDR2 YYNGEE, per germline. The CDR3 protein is CASSVGGWDSGNTIYF. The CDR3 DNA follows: TGTGCCAGCAGCGTCGGGGGTTGGGACTCTGGAAACACCATATATTTT.

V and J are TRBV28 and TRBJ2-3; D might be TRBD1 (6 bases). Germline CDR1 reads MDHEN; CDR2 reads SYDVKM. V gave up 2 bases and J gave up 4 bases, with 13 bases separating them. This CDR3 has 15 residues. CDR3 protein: CASSLNRVVADTQYF. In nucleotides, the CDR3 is TGTGCCAGCAGTTTAAACAGGGTAGTGGCAGATACGCAGTATTTT.

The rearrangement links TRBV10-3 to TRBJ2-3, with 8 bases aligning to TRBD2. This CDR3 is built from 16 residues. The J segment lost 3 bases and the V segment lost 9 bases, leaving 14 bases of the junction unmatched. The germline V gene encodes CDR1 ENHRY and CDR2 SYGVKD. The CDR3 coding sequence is TGTGCCATAAAACAAGAAGCGGGAGTTCGAACAGATACGCAGTATTTT. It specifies CAIKQEAGVRTDTQYF.

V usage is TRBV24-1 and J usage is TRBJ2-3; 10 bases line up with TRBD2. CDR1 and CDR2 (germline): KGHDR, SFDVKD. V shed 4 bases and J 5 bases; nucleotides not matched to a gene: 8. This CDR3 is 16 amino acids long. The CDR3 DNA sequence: TGTGCCACCAGTGAGCCCCTAGCGGGAGTGGGAGATACGCAGTATTTT. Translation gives CATSEPLAGVGDTQYF.

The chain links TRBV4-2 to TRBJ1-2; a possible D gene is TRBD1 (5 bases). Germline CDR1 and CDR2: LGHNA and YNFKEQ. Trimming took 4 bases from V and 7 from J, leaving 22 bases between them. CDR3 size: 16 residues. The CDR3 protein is CASSPSGTESLGGYTF. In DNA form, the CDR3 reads TGTGCCAGCAGCCCCTCCGGGACTGAGTCCCTTGGTGGCTACACCTTC.

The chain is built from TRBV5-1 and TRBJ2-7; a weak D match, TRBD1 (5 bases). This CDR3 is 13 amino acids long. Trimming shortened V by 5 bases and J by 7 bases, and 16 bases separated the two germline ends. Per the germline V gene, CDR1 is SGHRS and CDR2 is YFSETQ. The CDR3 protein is CASSRGTLGEQYF. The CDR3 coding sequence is TGCGCCAGCAGTAGGGGTACCCTGGGGGAGCAGTACTTC.